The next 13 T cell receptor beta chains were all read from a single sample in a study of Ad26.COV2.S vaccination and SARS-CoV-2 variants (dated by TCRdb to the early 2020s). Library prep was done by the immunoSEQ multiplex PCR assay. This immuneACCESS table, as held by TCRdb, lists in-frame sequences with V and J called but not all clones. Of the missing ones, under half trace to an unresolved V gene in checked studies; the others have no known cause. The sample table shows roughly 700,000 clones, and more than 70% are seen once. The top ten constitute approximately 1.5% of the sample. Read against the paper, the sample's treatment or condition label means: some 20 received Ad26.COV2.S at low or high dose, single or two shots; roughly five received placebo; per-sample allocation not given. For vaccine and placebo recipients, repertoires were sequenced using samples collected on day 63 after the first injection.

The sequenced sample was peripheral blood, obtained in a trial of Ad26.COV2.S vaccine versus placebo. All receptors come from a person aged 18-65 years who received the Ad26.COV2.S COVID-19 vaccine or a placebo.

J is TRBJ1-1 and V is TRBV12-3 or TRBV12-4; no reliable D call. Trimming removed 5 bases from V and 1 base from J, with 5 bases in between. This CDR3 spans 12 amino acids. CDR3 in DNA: TGTGCCAGCAGTGCCCGGAACACTGAAGCTTTCTTT. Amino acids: CASSARNTEAFF.

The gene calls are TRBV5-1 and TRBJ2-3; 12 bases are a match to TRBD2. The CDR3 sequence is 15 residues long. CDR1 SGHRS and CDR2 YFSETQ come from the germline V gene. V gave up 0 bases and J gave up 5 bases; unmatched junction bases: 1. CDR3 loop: CASSLGLAGEDTQYF. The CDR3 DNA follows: TGCGCCAGCAGCTTGGGACTAGCGGGAGAAGATACGCAGTATTTT.

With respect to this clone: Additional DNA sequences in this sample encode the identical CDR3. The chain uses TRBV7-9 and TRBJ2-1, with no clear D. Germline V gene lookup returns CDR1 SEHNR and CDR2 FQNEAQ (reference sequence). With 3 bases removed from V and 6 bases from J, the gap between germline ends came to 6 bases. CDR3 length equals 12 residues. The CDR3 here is CASSLVRNEQFF. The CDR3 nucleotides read TGTGCCAGCAGCTTGGTTCGCAATGAGCAGTTCTTC.

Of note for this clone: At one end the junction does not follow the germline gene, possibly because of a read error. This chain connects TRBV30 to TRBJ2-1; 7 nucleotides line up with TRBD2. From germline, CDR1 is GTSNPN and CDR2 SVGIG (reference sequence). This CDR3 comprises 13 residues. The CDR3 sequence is CAGSSGVYNEQFF. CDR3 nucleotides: TGTGCCGGGAGCAGCGGGGTTTACAATGAGCAGTTCTTC. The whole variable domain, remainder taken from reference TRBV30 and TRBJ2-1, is SQTIHQWPATLVQPVGSPLSLECTVEGTSNPNLYWYRQAAGRGLQLLFYSVGIGQISSEVPQNLSASRPQDRQFILSSKKLLLSDSGFYLCAGSSGVYNEQFFGPGTRLTVL.

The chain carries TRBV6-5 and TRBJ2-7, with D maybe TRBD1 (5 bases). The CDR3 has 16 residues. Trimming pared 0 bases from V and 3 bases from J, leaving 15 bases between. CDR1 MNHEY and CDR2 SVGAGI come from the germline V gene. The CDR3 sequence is CASSYSLGERVYEQYF. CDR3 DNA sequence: TGTGCCAGCAGTTACTCGTTAGGGGAAAGGGTCTACGAGCAGTACTTC.

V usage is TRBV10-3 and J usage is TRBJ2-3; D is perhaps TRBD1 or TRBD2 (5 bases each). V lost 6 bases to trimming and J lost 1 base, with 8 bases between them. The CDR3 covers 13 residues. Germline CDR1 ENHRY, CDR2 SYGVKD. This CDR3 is CAIRGDGTDTQYF. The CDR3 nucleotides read TGTGCCATCAGGGGGGATGGCACAGATACGCAGTATTTT.

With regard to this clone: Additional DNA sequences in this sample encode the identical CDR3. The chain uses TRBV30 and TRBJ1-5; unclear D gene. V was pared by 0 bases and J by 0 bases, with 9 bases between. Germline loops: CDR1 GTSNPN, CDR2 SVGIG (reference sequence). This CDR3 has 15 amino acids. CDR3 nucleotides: TGTGCCTGGAGTGTTGGGTTGAATAGCAATCAGCCCCAGCATTTT. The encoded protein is CAWSVGLNSNQPQHF.

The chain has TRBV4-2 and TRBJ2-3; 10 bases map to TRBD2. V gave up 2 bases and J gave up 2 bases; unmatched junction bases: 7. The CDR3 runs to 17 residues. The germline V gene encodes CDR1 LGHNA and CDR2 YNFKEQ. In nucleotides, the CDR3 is TGTGCCAGCAGCCAAACCGCCACTAGCGGGGCCACAGATACGCAGTATTTT. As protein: CASSQTATSGATDTQYF.

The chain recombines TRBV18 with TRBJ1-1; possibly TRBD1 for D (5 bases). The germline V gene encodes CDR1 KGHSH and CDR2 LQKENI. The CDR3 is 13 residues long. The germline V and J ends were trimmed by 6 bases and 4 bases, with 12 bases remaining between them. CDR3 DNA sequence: TGTGCCAGCTCCCCTGACAGTCCCACTGAAGCTTTCTTT. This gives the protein CASSPDSPTEAFF.

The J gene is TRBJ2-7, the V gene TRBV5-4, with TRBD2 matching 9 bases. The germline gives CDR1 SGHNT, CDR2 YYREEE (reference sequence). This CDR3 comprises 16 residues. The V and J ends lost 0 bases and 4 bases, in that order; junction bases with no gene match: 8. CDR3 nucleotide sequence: TGTGCCAGCAGCTTGGCAGGCGGGAGGGCCGGGTACGAGCAGTACTTC. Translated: CASSLAGGRAGYEQYF. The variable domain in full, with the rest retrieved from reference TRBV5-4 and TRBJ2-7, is ETGVTQSPTHLIKTRGQQVTLRCSSQSGHNTVSWYQQALGQGPQFIFQYYREEENGRGNFPPRFSGLQFPNYSSELNVNALELDDSALYLCASSLAGGRAGYEQYFGPGTRLTVT.

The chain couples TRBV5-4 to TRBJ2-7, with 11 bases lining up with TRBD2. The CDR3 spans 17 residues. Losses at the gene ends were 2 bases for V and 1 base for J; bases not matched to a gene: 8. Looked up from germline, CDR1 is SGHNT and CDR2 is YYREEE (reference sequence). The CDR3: CASSLFSGGAESYEQYF. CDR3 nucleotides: TGTGCCAGCAGCTTATTTAGCGGGGGGGCTGAATCCTACGAGCAGTACTTC.

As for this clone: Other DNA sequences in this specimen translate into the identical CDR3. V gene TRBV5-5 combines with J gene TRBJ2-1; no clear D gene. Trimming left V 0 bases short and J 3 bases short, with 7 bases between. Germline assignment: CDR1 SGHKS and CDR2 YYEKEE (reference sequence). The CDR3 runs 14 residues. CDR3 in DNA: TGTGCCAGCAGCTTGGTTGGCAGCTACAATGAGCAGTTCTTC. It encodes CASSLVGSYNEQFF.

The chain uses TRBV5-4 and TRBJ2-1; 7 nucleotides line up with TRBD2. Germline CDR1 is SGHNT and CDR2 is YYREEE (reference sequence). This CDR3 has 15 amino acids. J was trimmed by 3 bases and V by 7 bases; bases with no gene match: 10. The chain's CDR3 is CASGPFLADYNEQFF. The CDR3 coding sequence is TGTGCCAGCGGTCCGTTCCTAGCGGACTACAATGAGCAGTTCTTC.